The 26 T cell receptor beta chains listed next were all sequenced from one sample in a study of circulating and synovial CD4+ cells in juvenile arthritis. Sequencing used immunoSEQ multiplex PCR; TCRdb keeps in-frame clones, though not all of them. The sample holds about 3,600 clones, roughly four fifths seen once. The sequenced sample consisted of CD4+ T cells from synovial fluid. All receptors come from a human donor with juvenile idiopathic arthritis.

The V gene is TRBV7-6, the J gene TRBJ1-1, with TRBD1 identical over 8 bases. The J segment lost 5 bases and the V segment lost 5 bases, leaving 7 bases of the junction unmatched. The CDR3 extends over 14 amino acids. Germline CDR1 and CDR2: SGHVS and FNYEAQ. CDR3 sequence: CASSTGQGGTEAFF. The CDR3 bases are TGTGCCAGCAGCACTGGACAGGGCGGGACTGAAGCTTTCTTT. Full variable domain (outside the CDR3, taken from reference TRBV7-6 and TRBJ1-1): GAGVSQSPRYKVTKRGQDVALRCDPISGHVSLYWYRQALGQGPEFLTYFNYEAQQDKSGLPNDRFSAERPEGSISTLTIQRTEQRDSAMYRCASSTGQGGTEAFFGQGTRLTVV.

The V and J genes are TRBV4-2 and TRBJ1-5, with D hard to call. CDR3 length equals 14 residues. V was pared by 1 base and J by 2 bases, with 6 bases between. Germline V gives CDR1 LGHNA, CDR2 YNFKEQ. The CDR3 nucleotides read TGTGCCAGCAGCCAAGTCGGGGGCAATCAGCCCCAGCATTTT. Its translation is CASSQVGGNQPQHF.

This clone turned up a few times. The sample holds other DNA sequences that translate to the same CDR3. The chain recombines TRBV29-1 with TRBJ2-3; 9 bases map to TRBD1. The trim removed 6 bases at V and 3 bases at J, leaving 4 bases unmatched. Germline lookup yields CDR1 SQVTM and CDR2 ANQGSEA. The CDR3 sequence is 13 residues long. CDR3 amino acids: CSVGQGQTDTQYF. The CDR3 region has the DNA TGCAGCGTGGGACAGGGTCAAACAGATACGCAGTATTTT.

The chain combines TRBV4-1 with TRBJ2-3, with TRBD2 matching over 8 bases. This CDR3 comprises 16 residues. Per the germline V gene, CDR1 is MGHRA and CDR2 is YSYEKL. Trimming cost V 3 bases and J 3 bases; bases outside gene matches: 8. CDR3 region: CASSHAGTRVTDTQYF. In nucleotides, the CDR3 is TGCGCCAGCAGCCACGCCGGGACTAGAGTAACAGATACGCAGTATTTT.

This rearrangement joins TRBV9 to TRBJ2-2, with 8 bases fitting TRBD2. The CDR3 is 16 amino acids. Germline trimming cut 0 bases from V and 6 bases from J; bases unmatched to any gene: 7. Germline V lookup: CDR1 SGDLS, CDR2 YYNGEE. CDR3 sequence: CASSVGGGRWPGELFF. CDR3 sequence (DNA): TGTGCCAGCAGCGTAGGCGGCGGGAGGTGGCCCGGGGAGCTGTTTTTT.

This CDR3 reads CASSLLGAGGNTIYF. The CDR3 nucleotides are TGTGCCAGCAGCTTATTAGGGGCAGGTGGAAACACCATATATTTT. The chain combines TRBV7-9 with TRBJ1-3, with a tentative D call TRBD1 (5 bases). This CDR3 spans 15 amino acids. V was trimmed by 2 bases and J by 3 bases, leaving 11 bases between them. Germline V gives CDR1 SEHNR, CDR2 FQNEAQ (reference sequence).

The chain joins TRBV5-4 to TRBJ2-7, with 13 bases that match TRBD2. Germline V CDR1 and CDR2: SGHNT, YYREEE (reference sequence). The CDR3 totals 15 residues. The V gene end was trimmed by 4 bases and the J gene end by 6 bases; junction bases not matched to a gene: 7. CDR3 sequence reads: CASSRTGLAGREQYF. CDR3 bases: TGTGCCAGCAGCCGAACGGGACTAGCGGGGCGCGAGCAGTACTTC.

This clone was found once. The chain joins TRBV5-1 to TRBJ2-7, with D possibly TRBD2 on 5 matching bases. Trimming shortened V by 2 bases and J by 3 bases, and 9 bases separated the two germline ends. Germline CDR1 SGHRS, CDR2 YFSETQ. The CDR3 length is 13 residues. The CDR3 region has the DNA TGCGCCAGCAGCTTAGAGGGAATCTACGAGCAGTACTTC. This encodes CASSLEGIYEQYF.

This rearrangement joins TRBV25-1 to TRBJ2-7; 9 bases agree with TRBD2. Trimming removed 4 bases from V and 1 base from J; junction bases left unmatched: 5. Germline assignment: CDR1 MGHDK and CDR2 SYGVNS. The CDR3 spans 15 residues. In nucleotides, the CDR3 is TGTGCCAGCAGTGTGGGACTAGCCTCATCCTACGAGCAGTACTTC. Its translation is CASSVGLASSYEQYF.

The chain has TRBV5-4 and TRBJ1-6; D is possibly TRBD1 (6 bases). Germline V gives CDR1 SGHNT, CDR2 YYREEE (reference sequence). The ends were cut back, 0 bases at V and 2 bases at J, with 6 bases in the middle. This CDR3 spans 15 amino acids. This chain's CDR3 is CASSLGTAYNSPLHF. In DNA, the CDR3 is TGTGCCAGCAGCTTGGGGACAGCCTATAATTCACCCCTCCACTTT.

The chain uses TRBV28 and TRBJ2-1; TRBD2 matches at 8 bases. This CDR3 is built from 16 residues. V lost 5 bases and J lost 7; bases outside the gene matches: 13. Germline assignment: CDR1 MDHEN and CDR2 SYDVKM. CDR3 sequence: CASSVLRAGGGNEQFF. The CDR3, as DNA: TGTGCCAGCAGTGTCTTGAGGGCGGGAGGAGGGAATGAGCAGTTCTTC.

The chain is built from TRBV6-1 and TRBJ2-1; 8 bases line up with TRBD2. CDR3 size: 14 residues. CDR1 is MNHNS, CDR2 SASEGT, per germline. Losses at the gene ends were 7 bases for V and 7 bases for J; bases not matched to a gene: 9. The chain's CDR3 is CASNAGGMINEQFF. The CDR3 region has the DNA TGTGCCAGCAACGCGGGAGGTATGATAAATGAGCAGTTCTTC.

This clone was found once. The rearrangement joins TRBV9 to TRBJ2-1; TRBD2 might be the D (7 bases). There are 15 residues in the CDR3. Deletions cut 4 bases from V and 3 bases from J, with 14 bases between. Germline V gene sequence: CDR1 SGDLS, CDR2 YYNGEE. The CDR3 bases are TGTGCCAGCAGCCTTCGGGGGGCCTACTACAATGAGCAGTTCTTC. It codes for CASSLRGAYYNEQFF.

CDR3 nucleotides: TGTGCCTGGAGTGGCCCAAACCCGGGGTCGCAGTATTTT. Residues: CAWSGPNPGSQYF. The chain joins TRBV30 to TRBJ2-3; perhaps TRBD2 as D (5 bases). Germline values: CDR1 GTSNPN, CDR2 SVGIG (reference sequence). The V and J ends lost 1 base and 10 bases respectively, with 15 bases between them. The CDR3 has 13 amino acids.

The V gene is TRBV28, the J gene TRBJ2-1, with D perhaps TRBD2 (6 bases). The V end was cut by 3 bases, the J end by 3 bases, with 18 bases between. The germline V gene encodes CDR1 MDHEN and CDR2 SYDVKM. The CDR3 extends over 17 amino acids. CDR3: CASSLSQRGGIYNEQFF. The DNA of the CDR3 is TGTGCCAGCAGTTTGAGTCAAAGGGGCGGGATCTACAATGAGCAGTTCTTC.

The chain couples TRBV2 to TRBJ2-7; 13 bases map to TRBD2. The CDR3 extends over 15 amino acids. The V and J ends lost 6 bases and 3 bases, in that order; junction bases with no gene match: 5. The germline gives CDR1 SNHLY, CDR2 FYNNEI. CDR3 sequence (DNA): TGTGCCAGCAGACTAGCGGGGGGGCCTGGCTACGAGCAGTACTTC. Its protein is CASRLAGGPGYEQYF.

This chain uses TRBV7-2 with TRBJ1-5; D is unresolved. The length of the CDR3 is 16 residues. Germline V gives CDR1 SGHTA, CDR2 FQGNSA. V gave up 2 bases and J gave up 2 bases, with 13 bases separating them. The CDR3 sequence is CASSLTGGEGNQPQHF. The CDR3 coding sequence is TGTGCCAGCAGCTTAACCGGAGGCGAGGGCAATCAGCCCCAGCATTTT. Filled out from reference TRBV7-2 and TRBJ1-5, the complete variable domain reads GAGVSQSPSNKVTEKGKDVELRCDPISGHTALYWYRQSLGQGLEFLIYFQGNSAPDKSGLPSDRFSAERTGGSVSTLTIQRTQQEDSAVYLCASSLTGGEGNQPQHFGDGTRLSIL.

CDR3 sequence reads: CASSSRERGTDYGYTF. CDR3 nucleotide sequence: TGCGCCAGCAGCTCCAGGGAACGAGGAACGGACTATGGCTACACCTTC. V usage is TRBV5-1 and J usage is TRBJ1-2; possible D gene TRBD1, 5 bases. V dropped 3 bases and J dropped 3 bases, with 18 bases sitting between them. Germline V gene data show CDR1 as SGHRS and CDR2 as YFSETQ. This CDR3 spans 16 amino acids.

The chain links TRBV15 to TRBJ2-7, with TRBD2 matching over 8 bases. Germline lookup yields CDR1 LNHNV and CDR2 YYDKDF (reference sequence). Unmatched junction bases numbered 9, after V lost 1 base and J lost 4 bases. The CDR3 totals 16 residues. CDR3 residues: CATSRAGLAGDYEQYF. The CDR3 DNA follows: TGTGCCACCAGCAGAGCTGGGCTAGCGGGTGATTACGAGCAGTACTTC.

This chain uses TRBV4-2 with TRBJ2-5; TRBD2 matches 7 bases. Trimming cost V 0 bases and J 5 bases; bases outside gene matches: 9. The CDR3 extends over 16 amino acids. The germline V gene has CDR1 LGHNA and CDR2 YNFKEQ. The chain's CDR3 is CASSQDPAGVGETQYF. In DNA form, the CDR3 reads TGTGCCAGCAGCCAAGATCCGGCGGGAGTGGGGGAGACCCAGTACTTC.

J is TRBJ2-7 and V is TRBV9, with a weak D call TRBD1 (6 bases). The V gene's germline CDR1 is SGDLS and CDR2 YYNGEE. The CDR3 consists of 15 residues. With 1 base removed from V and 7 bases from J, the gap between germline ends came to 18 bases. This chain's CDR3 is CASSVSEGSQGEQYF. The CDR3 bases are TGTGCCAGCAGCGTAAGTGAGGGCTCTCAGGGGGAGCAGTACTTC.

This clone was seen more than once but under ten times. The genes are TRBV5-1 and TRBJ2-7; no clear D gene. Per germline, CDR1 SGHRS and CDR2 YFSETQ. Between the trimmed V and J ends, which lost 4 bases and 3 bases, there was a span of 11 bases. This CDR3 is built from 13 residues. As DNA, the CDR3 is TGCGCCAGCAGCCCCTACGGTGACTACGAGCAGTACTTC. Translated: CASSPYGDYEQYF. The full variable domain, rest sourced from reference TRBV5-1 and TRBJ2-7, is KAGVTQTPRYLIKTRGQQVTLSCSPISGHRSVSWYQQTPGQGLQFLFEYFSETQRNKGNFPGRFSGRQFSNSRSEMNVSTLELGDSALYLCASSPYGDYEQYFGPGTRLTVT.

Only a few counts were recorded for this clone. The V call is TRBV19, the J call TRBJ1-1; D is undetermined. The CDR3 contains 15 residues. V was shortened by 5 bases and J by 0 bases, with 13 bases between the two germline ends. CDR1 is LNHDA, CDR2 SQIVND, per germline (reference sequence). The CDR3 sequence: CASSRNGRVNTEAFF. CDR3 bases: TGTGCCAGTAGTCGTAACGGGAGGGTGAACACTGAAGCTTTCTTT. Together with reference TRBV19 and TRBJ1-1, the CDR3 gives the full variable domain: DGGITQSPKYLFRKEGQNVTLSCEQNLNHDAMYWYRQDPGQGLRLIYYSQIVNDFQKGDIAEGYSVSREKKESFPLTVTSAQKNPTAFYLCASSRNGRVNTEAFFGQGTRLTVV.

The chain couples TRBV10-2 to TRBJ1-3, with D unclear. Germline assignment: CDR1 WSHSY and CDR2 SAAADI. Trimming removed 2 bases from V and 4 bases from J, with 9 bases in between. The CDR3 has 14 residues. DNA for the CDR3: TGCGCCAGCAGTGAGAATGGGCGAGGAAACACCATATATTTT. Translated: CASSENGRGNTIYF.

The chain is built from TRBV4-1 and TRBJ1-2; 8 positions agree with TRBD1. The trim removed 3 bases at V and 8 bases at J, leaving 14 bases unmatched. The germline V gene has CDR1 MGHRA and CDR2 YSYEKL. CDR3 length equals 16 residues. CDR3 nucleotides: TGCGCCAGCAGCCACCCGGGACAGGAGAGGGTTGGGGGCTACACCTTC. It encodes CASSHPGQERVGGYTF.

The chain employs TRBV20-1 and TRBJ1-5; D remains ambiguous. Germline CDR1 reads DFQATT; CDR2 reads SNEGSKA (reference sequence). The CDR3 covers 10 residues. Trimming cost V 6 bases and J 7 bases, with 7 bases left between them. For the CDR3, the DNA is TGCAGTGCCGGAGAACAGCCCCAGCATTTT. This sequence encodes CSAGEQPQHF.